This TCR beta chain emerged from a study of blood T cell repertoires in COVID-19. Study information: Sources were T cells, B-cell-depleted T cells, or PBMCs; the material itself was cDNA or gDNA.

This clone was recorded only once. TCRdb keeps only in-frame clones here, not all; method: immunoSEQ multiplex PCR. The top ten clones hold 7.1% of a sample with 350,000 to 400,000 clones, 70% to 90% of them seen once. It was during active infection that Seattle patients were enrolled and then longitudinally followed. Sample: peripheral blood. This sequence was found in a woman aged 55-75 years with COVID-19, enrolled during active disease.

This CDR3 is CASSNRWPSGGESTDTQYF. DNA for the CDR3: TGTGCCAGCAGTAACAGGTGGCCTAGCGGGGGGGAAAGCACAGATACGCAGTATTTT. The chain uses TRBV2 and TRBJ2-3; TRBD2 aligns across 12 bases. This CDR3 region has 19 residues. Unmatched junction bases numbered 12, after V lost 5 bases and J lost 0 bases. Germline V CDR1 and CDR2: SNHLY, FYNNEI.